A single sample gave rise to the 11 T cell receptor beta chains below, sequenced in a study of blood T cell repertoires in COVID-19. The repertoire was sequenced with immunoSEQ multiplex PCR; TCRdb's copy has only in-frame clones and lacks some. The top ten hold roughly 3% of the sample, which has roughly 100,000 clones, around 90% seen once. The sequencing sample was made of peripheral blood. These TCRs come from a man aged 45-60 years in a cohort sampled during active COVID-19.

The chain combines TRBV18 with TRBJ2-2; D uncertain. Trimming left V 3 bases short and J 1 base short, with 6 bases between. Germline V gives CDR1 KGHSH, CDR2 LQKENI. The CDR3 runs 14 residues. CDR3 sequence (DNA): TGTGCCAGCTCACCGTCCAGGAACACCGGGGAGCTGTTTTTT. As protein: CASSPSRNTGELFF. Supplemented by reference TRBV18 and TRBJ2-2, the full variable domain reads NAGVMQNPRHLVRRRGQEARLRCSPMKGHSHVYWYRQLPEEGLKFMVYLQKENIIDESGMPKERFSAEFPKEGPSILRIQQVVRGDSAAYFCASSPSRNTGELFFGEGSRLTVL.

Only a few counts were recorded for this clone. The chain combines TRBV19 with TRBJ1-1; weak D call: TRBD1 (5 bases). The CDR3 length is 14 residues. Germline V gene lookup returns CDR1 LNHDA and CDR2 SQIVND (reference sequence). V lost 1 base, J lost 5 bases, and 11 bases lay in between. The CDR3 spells CASSIVGGKTEAFF. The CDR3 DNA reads TGTGCCAGTAGTATAGTCGGGGGGAAGACTGAAGCTTTCTTT.

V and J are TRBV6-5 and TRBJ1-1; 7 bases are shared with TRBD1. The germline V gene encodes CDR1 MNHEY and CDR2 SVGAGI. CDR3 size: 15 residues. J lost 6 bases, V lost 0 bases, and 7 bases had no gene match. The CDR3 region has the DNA TGTGCCAGCAGTTACTCTCAGGGGGGATCGGCTGAAGCTTTCTTT. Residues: CASSYSQGGSAEAFF.

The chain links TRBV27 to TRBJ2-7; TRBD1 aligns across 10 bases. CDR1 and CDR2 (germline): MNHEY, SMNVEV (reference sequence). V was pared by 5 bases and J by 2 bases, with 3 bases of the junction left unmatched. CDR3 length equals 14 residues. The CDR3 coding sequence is TGTGCCAGCAGTAACGGACAGGGGGCCTACGAGCAGTACTTC. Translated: CASSNGQGAYEQYF.

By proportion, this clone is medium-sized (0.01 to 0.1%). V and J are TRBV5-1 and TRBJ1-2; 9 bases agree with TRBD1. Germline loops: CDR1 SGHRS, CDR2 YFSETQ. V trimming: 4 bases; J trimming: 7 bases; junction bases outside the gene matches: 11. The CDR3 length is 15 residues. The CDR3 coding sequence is TGCGCCAGCAGCGACACAGGGGGCGGGCTTGGTGGCTACACCTTC. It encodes CASSDTGGGLGGYTF. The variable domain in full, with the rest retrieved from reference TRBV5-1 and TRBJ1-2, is KAGVTQTPRYLIKTRGQQVTLSCSPISGHRSVSWYQQTPGQGLQFLFEYFSETQRNKGNFPGRFSGRQFSNSRSEMNVSTLELGDSALYLCASSDTGGGLGGYTFGSGTRLTVV.

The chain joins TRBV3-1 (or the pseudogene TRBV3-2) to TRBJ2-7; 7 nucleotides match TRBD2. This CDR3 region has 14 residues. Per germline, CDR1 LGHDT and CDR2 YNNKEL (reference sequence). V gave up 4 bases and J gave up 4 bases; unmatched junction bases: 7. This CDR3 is CASSPLGGEYEQYF. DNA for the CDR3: TGTGCCAGCAGCCCCCTTGGGGGGGAATACGAGCAGTACTTC.

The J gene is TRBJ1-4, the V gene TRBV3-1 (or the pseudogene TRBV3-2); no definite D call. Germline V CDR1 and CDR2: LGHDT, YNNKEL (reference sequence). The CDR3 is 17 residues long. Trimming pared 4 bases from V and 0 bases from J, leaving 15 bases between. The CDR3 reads CASSPATGYSTNEKLFF. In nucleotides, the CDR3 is TGTGCCAGCAGCCCCGCGACGGGGTATTCAACTAATGAAAAACTGTTTTTT.

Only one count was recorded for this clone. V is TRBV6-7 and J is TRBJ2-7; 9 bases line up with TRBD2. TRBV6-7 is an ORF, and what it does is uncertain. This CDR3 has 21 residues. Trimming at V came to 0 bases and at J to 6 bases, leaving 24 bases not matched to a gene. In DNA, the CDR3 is TGTGCCAGCAGTTACTCGTCAGGAGTTCAGCGGGGGGCCAGAGTACGAGTCGAGCAGTACGTC. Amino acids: CASSYSSGVQRGARVRVEQYV.

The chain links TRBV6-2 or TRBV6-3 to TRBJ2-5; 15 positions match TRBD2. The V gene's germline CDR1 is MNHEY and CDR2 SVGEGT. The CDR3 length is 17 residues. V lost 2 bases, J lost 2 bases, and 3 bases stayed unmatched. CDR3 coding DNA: TGTGCCAGCAGTTACACCGGACTAGCGGGGGGGCAAGAGACCCAGTACTTC. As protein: CASSYTGLAGGQETQYF.

The CDR3 sequence: CASRKGAYEQYF. CDR3 nucleotide sequence: TGTGCCAGCAGAAAGGGAGCCTACGAGCAGTACTTC. The V call is TRBV12-3 or TRBV12-4, the J call TRBJ2-7; D perhaps matches TRBD2 (5 bases). The CDR3 totals 12 residues. V was clipped by 6 bases and J by 2 bases, with 8 bases between them.

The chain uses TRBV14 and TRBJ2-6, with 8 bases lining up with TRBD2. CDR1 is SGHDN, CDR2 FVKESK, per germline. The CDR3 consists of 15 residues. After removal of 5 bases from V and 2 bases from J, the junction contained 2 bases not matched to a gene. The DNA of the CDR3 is TGTGCCAGCAGCTCGGGGGGGGCTGGGGCCAACGTCCTGACTTTC. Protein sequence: CASSSGGAGANVLTF.